This T cell receptor (beta chain) was found in a study of blood T cell repertoires in COVID-19. The assay was immunoSEQ multiplex PCR, and TCRdb's table has in-frame clones only and misses some. The table has 120,000 or so clones, roughly 82% seen once. The CDR3 is made up of 16 amino acids. The V and J ends lost 3 bases and 5 bases, in that order; junction bases with no gene match: 10. CDR1 is LGHNA, CDR2 YNFKEQ, per germline. This sequence joins TRBV4-2 and TRBJ2-5; 9 bases align to TRBD2. The source material was peripheral blood. The origin of this receptor is an older woman with acute or convalescent COVID-19. In nucleotides, the CDR3 is TGTGCCAGCAGCCACGGTGGCGGGGGGGCCGCGGAGACCCAGTACTTC. Translated, it gives CASSHGGGGAAETQYF.